Given below is one TCR beta chain in context. Its antigen is currently unknown. J gave up 4 bases and V 8 bases, and 8 bases lay outside the gene matches. CDR3 length: 14 amino acids. CDR1 is MDHEN, CDR2 SYDVKM, per germline. These data are taken from a study of T cell responses to AZD1222 COVID-19 vaccine. Study-wide results and limits: Spike-specific TCR breadth and depth rose after two AZD1222 doses. Per reports, nearly half of all spike-specific TCRs target regions that are unmutated in variants. The study sampled repertoires only after the peak T cell response. Clonal diversity was possibly underestimated; the donors were predominantly white British and more often female.

Some clones are missing from TCRdb's copy, which holds only in-frame ones; the method was immunoSEQ multiplex PCR. The sample includes about 180,000 clones, around 89% of them seen just once. This sequence originates from an adult who received the AZD1222 COVID-19 vaccine. The chain has TRBV28 and TRBJ2-1; 7 positions agree with TRBD1. The sequencing here drew on peripheral blood, taken 28 days after the second AZD1222 dose. CDR3 amino acids: CASSLTGRYNEQFF. CDR3 DNA: TGTGCCAGCTCCCTGACAGGGCGATACAATGAGCAGTTCTTC.